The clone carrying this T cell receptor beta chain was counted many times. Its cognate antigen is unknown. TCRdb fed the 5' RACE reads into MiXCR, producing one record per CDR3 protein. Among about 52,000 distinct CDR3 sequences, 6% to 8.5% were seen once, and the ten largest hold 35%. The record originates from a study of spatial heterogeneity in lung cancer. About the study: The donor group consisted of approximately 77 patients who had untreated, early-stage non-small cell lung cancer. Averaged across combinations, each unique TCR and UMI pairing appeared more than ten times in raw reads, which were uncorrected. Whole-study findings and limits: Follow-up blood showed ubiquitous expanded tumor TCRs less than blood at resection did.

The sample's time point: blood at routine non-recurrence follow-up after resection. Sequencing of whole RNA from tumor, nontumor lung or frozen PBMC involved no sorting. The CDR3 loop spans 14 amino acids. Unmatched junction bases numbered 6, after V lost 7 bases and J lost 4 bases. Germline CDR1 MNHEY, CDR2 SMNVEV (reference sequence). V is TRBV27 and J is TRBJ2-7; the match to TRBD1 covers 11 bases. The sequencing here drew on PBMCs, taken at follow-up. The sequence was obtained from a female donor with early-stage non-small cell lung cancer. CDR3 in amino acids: CASTPGTGGYEQYF. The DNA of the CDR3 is TGTGCCAGCACCCCCGGGACAGGGGGTTACGAGCAGTACTTC.